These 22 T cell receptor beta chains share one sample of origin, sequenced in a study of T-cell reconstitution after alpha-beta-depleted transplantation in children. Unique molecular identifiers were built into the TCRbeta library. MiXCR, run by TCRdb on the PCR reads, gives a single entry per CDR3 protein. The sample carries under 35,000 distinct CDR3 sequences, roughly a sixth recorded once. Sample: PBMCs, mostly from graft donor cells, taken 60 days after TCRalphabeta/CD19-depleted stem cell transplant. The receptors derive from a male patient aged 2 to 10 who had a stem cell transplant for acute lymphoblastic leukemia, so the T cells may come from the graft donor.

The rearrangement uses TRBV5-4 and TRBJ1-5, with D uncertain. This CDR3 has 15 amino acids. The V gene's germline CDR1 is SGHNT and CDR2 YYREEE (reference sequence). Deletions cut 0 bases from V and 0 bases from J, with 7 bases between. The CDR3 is CASSLEGNSNQPQHF. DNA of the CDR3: TGTGCCAGCAGCTTGGAAGGAAATAGCAATCAGCCCCAGCATTTT.

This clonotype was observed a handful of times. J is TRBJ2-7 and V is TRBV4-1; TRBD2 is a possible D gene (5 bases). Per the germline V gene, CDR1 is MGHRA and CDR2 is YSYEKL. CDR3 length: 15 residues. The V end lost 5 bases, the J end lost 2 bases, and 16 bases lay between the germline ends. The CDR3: CASSVRRVLTYEQYF. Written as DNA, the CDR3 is TGCGCCAGCAGCGTACGGCGGGTTCTAACCTACGAGCAGTACTTC.

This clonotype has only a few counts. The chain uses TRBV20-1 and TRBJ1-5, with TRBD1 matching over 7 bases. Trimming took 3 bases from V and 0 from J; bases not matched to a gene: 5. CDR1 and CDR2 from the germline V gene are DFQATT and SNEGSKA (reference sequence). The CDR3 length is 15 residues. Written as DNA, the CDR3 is TGCAGTGCTAGGGGACAGTTCTATAGCAATCAGCCCCAGCATTTT. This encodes CSARGQFYSNQPQHF.

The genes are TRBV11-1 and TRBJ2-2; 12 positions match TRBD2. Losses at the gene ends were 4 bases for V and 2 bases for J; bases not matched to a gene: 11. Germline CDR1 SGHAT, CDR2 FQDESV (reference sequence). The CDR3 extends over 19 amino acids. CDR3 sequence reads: CASSSAQVTSGSNTGELFF. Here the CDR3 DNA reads TGTGCCAGCAGCTCCGCTCAAGTGACTAGCGGGAGCAACACCGGGGAGCTGTTTTTT. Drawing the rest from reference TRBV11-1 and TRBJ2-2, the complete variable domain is EAEVAQSPRYKITEKSQAVAFWCDPISGHATLYWYRQILGQGPELLVQFQDESVVDDSQLPKDRFSAERLKGVDSTLKIQPAELGDSAMYLCASSSAQVTSGSNTGELFFGEGSRLTVL.

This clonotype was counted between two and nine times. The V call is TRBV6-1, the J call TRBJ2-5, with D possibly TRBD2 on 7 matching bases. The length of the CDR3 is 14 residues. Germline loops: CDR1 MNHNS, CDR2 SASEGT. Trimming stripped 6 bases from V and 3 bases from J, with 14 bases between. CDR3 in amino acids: CASRGGPLEETQYF. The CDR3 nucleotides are TGTGCCAGCAGGGGGGGGCCTCTTGAAGAGACCCAGTACTTC.

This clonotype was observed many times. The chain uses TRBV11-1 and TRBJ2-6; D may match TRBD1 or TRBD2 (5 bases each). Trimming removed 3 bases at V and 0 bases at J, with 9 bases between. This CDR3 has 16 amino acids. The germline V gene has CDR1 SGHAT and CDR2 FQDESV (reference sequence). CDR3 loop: CASSLGRSSGANVLTF. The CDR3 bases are TGTGCCAGCAGCTTGGGACGAAGCTCTGGGGCCAACGTCCTGACTTTC.

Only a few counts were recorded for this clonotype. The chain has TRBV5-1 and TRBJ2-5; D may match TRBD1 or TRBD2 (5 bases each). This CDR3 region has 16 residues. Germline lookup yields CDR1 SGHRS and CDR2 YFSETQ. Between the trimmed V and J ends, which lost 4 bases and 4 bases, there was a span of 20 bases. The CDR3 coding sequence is TGCGCCAGCAGCCCCCTCCGGGGCGTGAAGAGAGAGACCCAGTACTTC. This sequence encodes CASSPLRGVKRETQYF. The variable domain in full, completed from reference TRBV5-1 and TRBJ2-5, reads KAGVTQTPRYLIKTRGQQVTLSCSPISGHRSVSWYQQTPGQGLQFLFEYFSETQRNKGNFPGRFSGRQFSNSRSEMNVSTLELGDSALYLCASSPLRGVKRETQYFGPGTRLLVL.

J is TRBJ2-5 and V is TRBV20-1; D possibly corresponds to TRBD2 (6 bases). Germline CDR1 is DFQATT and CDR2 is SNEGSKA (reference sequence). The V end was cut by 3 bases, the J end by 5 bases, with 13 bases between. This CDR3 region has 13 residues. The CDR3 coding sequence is TGCAGTGCTAGCCTCTGGGAGGAGGAGACCCAGTACTTC. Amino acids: CSASLWEEETQYF.

The CDR3 protein is CASSPRTGPDTQYF. The CDR3, as DNA: TGTGCCAGCAGTCCAAGGACCGGCCCAGATACGCAGTATTTT. This chain joins TRBV12-3 or TRBV12-4 and TRBJ2-3; D is uncertain. The CDR3 has 14 amino acids. With 5 bases removed from V and 4 bases from J, the gap between germline ends came to 13 bases.

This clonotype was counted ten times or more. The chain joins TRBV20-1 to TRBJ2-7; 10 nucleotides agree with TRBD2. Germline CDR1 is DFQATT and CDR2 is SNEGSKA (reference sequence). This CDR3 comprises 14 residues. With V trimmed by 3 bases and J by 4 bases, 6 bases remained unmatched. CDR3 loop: CSASWLAGVYEQYF. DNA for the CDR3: TGCAGTGCTAGTTGGCTAGCGGGGGTATACGAGCAGTACTTC.

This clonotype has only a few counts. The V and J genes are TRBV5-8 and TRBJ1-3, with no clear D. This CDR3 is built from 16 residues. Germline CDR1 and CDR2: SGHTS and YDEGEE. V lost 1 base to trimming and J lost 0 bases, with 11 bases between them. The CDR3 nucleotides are TGTGCCAGCAGCTTGCCCACAGTCTTCTCTGGAAACACCATATATTTT. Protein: CASSLPTVFSGNTIYF. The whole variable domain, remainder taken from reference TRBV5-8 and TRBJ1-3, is EAGVTQSPTHLIKTRGQQATLRCSPISGHTSVYWYQQALGLGLQFLLWYDEGEERNRGNFPPRFSGRQFPNYSSELNVNALELEDSALYLCASSLPTVFSGNTIYFGEGSWLTVV.

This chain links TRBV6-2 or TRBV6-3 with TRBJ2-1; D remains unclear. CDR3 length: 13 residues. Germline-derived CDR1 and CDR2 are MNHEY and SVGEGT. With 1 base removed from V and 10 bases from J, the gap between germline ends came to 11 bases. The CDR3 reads CASSYWVSSEQFF. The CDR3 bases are TGTGCCAGCAGTTACTGGGTCAGTTCCGAGCAGTTCTTC.

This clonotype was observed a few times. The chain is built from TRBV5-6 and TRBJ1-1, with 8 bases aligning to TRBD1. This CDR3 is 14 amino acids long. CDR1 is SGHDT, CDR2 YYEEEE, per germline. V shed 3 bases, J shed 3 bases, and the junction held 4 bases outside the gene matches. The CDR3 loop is CASSWTGQDTEAFF. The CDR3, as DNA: TGTGCCAGCAGCTGGACAGGGCAGGACACTGAAGCTTTCTTT.

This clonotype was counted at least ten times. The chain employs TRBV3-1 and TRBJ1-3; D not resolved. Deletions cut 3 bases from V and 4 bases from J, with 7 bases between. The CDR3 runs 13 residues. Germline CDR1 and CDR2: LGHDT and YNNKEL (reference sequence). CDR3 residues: CASSQPKGNTIYF. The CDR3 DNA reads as TGTGCCAGCAGCCAGCCGAAAGGAAACACCATATATTTT.

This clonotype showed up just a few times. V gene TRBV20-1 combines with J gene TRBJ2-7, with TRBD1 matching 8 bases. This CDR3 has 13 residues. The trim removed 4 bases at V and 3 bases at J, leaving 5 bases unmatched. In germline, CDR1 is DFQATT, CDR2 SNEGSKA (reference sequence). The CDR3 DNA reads TGCAGTGCTACCGCACAGGGGGACTACGAGCAGTACTTC. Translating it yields CSATAQGDYEQYF.

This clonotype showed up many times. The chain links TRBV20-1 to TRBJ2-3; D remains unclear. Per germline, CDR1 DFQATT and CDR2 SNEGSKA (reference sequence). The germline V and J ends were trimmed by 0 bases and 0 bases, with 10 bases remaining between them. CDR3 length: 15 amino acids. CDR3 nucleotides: TGCAGTGCTAGAGAAGATGCGACTAGCACAGATACGCAGTATTTT. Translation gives CSAREDATSTDTQYF.

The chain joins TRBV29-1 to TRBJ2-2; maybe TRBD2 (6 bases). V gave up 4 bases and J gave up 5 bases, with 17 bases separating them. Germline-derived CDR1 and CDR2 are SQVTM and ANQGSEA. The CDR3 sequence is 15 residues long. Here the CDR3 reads CSVARGGGQTGELFF. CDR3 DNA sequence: TGCAGCGTTGCCCGCGGTGGAGGGCAAACCGGGGAGCTGTTTTTT.

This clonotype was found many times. The CDR3 DNA reads TGTGCCAGCAGTCCTACCGTCATCGGTGAGCAGTTCTTC. Translated, it gives CASSPTVIGEQFF. The chain carries TRBV28 and TRBJ2-1; D unclear. Germline values: CDR1 MDHEN, CDR2 SYDVKM. The CDR3 consists of 13 residues. V was cut by 5 bases and J by 9 bases, with 14 bases left in between.

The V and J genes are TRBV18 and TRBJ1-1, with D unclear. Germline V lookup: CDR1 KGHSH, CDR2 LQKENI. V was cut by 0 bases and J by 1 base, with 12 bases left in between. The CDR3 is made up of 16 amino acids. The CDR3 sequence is CASSPPSLLSNTEAFF. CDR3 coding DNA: TGTGCCAGCTCACCACCTTCGCTTTTATCGAACACTGAAGCTTTCTTT.

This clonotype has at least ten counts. The CDR3 sequence: CASSQDISGLRHNEQFF. The CDR3, as DNA: TGCGCCAGCAGCCAAGATATATCAGGCCTTCGACACAATGAGCAGTTCTTC. This chain connects TRBV4-3 to TRBJ2-1; D is unresolved. The germline V and J ends were trimmed by 0 bases and 5 bases, with 17 bases remaining between them. Germline values: CDR1 LGHNA, CDR2 YSLEER. This CDR3 contains 17 residues.

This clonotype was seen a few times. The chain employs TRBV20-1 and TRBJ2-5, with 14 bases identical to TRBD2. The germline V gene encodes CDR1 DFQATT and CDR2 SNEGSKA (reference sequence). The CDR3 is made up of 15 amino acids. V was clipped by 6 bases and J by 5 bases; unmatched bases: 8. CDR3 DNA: TGCAGTGCAGACAGGACTAGCGGGGGGTGGGAGACCCAGTACTTC. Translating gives CSADRTSGGWETQYF.

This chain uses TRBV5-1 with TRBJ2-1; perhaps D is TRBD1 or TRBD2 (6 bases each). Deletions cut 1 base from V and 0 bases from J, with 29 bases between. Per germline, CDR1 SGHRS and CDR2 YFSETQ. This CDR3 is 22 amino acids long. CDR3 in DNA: TGCGCCAGCAGCTTGCCGGGGGTTGAGGGAGATAGGGGGACGAGCTCCTACAATGAGCAGTTCTTC. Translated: CASSLPGVEGDRGTSSYNEQFF.